The clone carrying this T cell receptor beta chain was counted only a few times. Its antigen is still unknown. With 1 base clipped from V and 5 bases from J, the junction kept 6 bases outside the gene matches. Germline V gene lookup returns CDR1 SGHVS and CDR2 FQNEAQ. This CDR3 is 16 amino acids long. The source of the sample is a study of early T cells in non-severe SARS-CoV-2 infection. Study at large: Sequencing input comprised bulk RNA from unsorted whole blood; chain pairing was not available.

General study findings and limits: Database matching using VDJdb favored anti-spike CD8 responses, with private and CD4 specificities left missing.

Individual cDNA molecules each received unique molecular identifiers attached to them. TCRdb re-called the 5' RACE reads through MiXCR, storing one row per CDR3 protein. The sample records 60,000 to 75,000 distinct CDR3 sequences, around 12% being singletons. The rearrangement links TRBV7-8 to TRBJ2-1, with 9 bases that match TRBD2. Sequences were obtained from whole blood. The clonotype was recovered from an adult who was a healthcare worker with PCR-confirmed SARS-CoV-2 infection or an uninfected control (not recorded which). The CDR3 sequence is CASSLVAGGFDNEQFF. The CDR3 DNA follows: TGTGCCAGCAGCTTAGTGGCGGGAGGGTTCGACAATGAGCAGTTCTTC.